This record looks at one T cell receptor (beta chain) sequence and its context. The antigen is undetermined. From blood, roughly 220-550 ng of genomic DNA served as TRB template. The data were obtained in a study of T and B cells in COVID-19 patients. Overall study context: COVID-19 patients gave peripheral blood either during active infection or after recovery. Findings and caveats of the study: CD4+, regulatory T cell, CD8+ and sorted SARS-CoV-2-responsive or tetramer+ T cells were not yet sequenced. At recovery TRB diversity and richness exceeded healthy donors, after highly clonal active COVID-19 repertoires.

BIOMED2 TRB-A/B primer pools were used in multiplex TRB PCR. MiXCR was run by TCRdb on the multiplex PCR reads, yielding one entry per CDR3 protein. The data contain 14,000 to 15,000 distinct CDR3 sequences, less than 30% of them singletons. Sequencing input: blood. The sequence was collected from a human donor who had recovered from COVID-19.

DNA of the CDR3: TGTGCCAGCACCCCCTTCGGTCTGGGCACCGGGGAGCTGTTTTTT. Translation: CASTPFGLGTGELFF. The J gene is TRBJ2-2, the V gene TRBV6-1; no definite D call. CDR1 and CDR2 from the germline V gene are MNHNS and SASEGT. With 7 bases removed from V and 4 bases from J, the gap between germline ends came to 16 bases. The CDR3 runs 15 residues.